What follows describes a single T cell receptor (beta chain). V dropped 2 bases and J dropped 1 base, with 7 bases sitting between them. Looked up from germline, CDR1 is MNHEY and CDR2 is SVGEGT. There are 14 residues in the CDR3. Via MiXCR, TCRdb re-called the RT-PCR reads, giving one row per CDR3 protein. Altogether hundreds of thousands of distinct CDR3 sequences are present, over 12% being singletons, with the ten largest covering 3.6%. The clonotype was recovered from a female donor in good health, serving as a healthy control. The sample taken for sequencing was memory CD4+ T cells from blood. The V and J genes are TRBV6-2 or TRBV6-3 and TRBJ2-3; D unresolved. The CDR3 spells CASSYRTRTDTQYF. CDR3 nucleotides: TGTGCCAGCAGTTACAGAACTCGCACAGATACGCAGTATTTT.